This T cell receptor beta chain was sequenced for a study of OX40 agonist ivuxolimab in advanced cancers. Findings of the study overall: There was clonal expansion of CD4+ and CD8+ blood T cells by week 6 at 0.1 to 3.0 mg/kg. People who partly responded at 0.1-3.0 mg/kg had some of the least clonal expansion seen.

As concerns this clone: Its antigen is still unknown.

Germline CDR1 SGDLS, CDR2 YYNGEE. Between the trimmed V and J ends, which lost 4 bases and 4 bases, there was a span of 20 bases. The CDR3 length is 16 residues. TCRdb's table, derived via immunoSEQ multiplex PCR, lists solely in-frame clones and lacks some. Seen here are tens of thousands of clones, 83% observed once, and the top ten hold more than 0.7%. The chain links TRBV9 to TRBJ1-2; D is possibly TRBD1 (6 bases). The clonotype originates from an adult with an advanced solid tumor such as melanoma, head and neck, liver or kidney cancer. The sample in question was CD4+ or CD8+ T cells sorted from blood, obtained in a trial of the OX40 agonist ivuxolimab. For the CDR3, the DNA is TGTGCCAGCAGCTCGCCCGACAGGCAGTTGAGCTATGGCTACACCTTC. Its protein product is CASSSPDRQLSYGYTF.